This passage covers 27 T cell receptor beta chains from one sample sequenced in a study of T cell repertoires in cytomegalovirus infection. TCRdb re-called the reads with MiXCR, one entry per CDR3 protein. The sample has roughly 180,000 distinct CDR3 sequences; about 17% are singletons. Sequencing was done on a sample of CD8+ T cells from PBMCs. Receptor source: a human donor in good health (CMV status not recorded). Some clones in this sample may be carry-over from other donors' samples.

Only a few counts were recorded for this clonotype. The rearrangement uses TRBV28 and TRBJ2-7; weak D call: TRBD2 (6 bases). V lost 6 bases to trimming and J lost 4 bases, with 13 bases between them. The CDR3 totals 13 residues. Germline V gives CDR1 MDHEN, CDR2 SYDVKM. The CDR3 loop reads CASSPGDDYEQYF. The CDR3 nucleotides are TGTGCCAGCAGCCCGGGAGATGATTACGAGCAGTACTTC.

This clonotype was seen at least ten times. This chain links TRBV7-8 with TRBJ1-1; no clear D gene. Per germline, CDR1 SGHVS and CDR2 FQNEAQ. Trimming took off 3 bases at V and 4 bases at J, with 9 bases between the two ends. This CDR3 comprises 13 residues. The CDR3 coding sequence is TGTGCCAGCAGCTTGGGAGAGACCACTGAAGCTTTCTTT. It translates to CASSLGETTEAFF.

CDR3: CASSGGQGADEPGANVLTF. Here the CDR3 DNA reads TGTGCCAGCAGCGGGGGACAGGGGGCGGACGAGCCCGGGGCCAACGTCCTGACTTTC. V and J are TRBV7-9 and TRBJ2-6, with 12 bases fitting TRBD1. Germline V lookup: CDR1 SEHNR, CDR2 FQNEAQ (reference sequence). J gave up 4 bases and V 5 bases, and 12 bases lay outside the gene matches. The CDR3 spans 19 residues.

V is TRBV12-3 or TRBV12-4 and J is TRBJ1-6, with TRBD1 as a possible D gene (5 bases). The ends were cut back, 2 bases at V and 7 bases at J, with 15 bases in the middle. The CDR3 is made up of 16 amino acids. The CDR3 bases are TGTGCCAGCAGTTTACCCGGGACTGACGAAAATTCACCCCTCCACTTT. It yields the protein CASSLPGTDENSPLHF.

This clonotype was counted a few times. This chain uses TRBV20-1 with TRBJ2-3; perhaps TRBD2 as D (5 bases). There are 10 residues in the CDR3. Per the germline V gene, CDR1 is DFQATT and CDR2 is SNEGSKA (reference sequence). The germline V and J ends were trimmed by 6 bases and 6 bases, with 7 bases remaining between them. CDR3 DNA: TGCAGTGCGGGAGCGGATACGCAGTATTTT. Translating gives CSAGADTQYF.

This chain uses TRBV28 with TRBJ2-2; 10 bases align to TRBD2. Germline V CDR1 and CDR2: MDHEN, SYDVKM. V gave up 6 bases and J gave up 4 bases; unmatched junction bases: 17. The CDR3 consists of 19 residues. The CDR3 DNA reads as TGTGCCAGCAGGGGACTTTTTTTAGCGGGGGGTCCTGTCACCGGGGAGCTGTTTTTT. Translating gives CASRGLFLAGGPVTGELFF.

This clonotype has just a few counts. V and J are TRBV11-2 and TRBJ2-7; D unclear. CDR1 and CDR2 (germline): SGHAT, FQNNGV. There are 14 residues in the CDR3. Trimming pared 0 bases from V and 4 bases from J, leaving 10 bases between. The CDR3 DNA sequence: TGTGCCAGCAGCTTAGAAGGACGGTTTTACGAGCAGTACTTC. It encodes CASSLEGRFYEQYF.

This clonotype was observed a few times. CDR3 sequence reads: CASSLGGSLYYNEQFF. CDR3 nucleotide sequence: TGTGCCAGCAGCTTGGGAGGGTCCCTCTATTACAATGAGCAGTTCTTC. The chain has TRBV7-9 and TRBJ2-1; 7 positions agree with TRBD2. The CDR3 sequence is 16 residues long. Trimming took 3 bases from V and 4 from J; bases not matched to a gene: 9. Germline loops: CDR1 SEHNR, CDR2 FQNEAQ (reference sequence).

This clonotype was detected a few times. The chain combines TRBV12-3 or TRBV12-4 with TRBJ1-1; no clear D gene. Trimming pared 6 bases from V and 11 bases from J, leaving 13 bases between. The CDR3 is 11 amino acids. The CDR3 here is CASSLSPRAFF. CDR3 sequence (DNA): TGTGCCAGCAGCCTCTCACCAAGGGCTTTCTTT.

Turning to this clonotype: The final CDR3 position lacks the conserved phenylalanine or tryptophan, pointing to a likely read error. V is TRBV7-2 and J is TRBJ1-1; D is ambiguous. The V gene's germline CDR1 is SGHTA and CDR2 FQGNSA. With 2 bases removed from V and 8 bases from J, the gap between germline ends came to 6 bases. There are 11 residues in the CDR3. The CDR3 loop is CASSLTPEAFL. The CDR3 DNA follows: TGTGCCAGCAGCTTAACCCCGGAAGCTTTCTTA.

There are a few counts of this clonotype. This chain connects TRBV7-9 to TRBJ1-5; unclear D gene. This CDR3 comprises 13 residues. Germline V lookup: CDR1 SEHNR, CDR2 FQNEAQ (reference sequence). Trimming removed 1 base at V and 6 bases at J, with 7 bases between. CDR3 in DNA: TGTGCCAGCAGCTTAGAAGGGTTTCAGCCCCAGCATTTT. This encodes CASSLEGFQPQHF.

This clonotype turned up a few times. The chain links TRBV28 to TRBJ1-1, with D perhaps TRBD1 (5 bases). Germline-derived CDR1 and CDR2 are MDHEN and SYDVKM. The CDR3 totals 19 residues. Trimming pared 4 bases from V and 3 bases from J, leaving 27 bases between. The CDR3 sequence is CASSSIRPKGEEGYTEAFF. CDR3 DNA: TGTGCCAGCAGTTCTATACGCCCTAAAGGGGAAGAGGGATACACTGAAGCTTTCTTT.

The CDR3 region is CASSSRGGGAHNEQFF. For the CDR3, the DNA is TGTGCCAGCAGTTCAAGGGGCGGGGGGGCCCACAATGAGCAGTTCTTC. The chain couples TRBV6-2 or TRBV6-3 to TRBJ2-1; 9 nucleotides align to TRBD2. Germline V gene data show CDR1 as MNHEY and CDR2 as SVGEGT. The CDR3 spans 16 residues. Trimming removed 4 bases from V and 5 bases from J; junction bases left unmatched: 9.

J is TRBJ2-7 and V is TRBV7-9; 12 bases line up with TRBD1. CDR1 and CDR2 (germline): SEHNR, FQNEAQ (reference sequence). The junction had 6 bases not matched to a gene; V was cut back by 4 bases and J by 2 bases. The length of the CDR3 is 16 residues. DNA of the CDR3: TGTGCCAGCAGCTCACGGGACAGGGGGCCCCCCTACGAGCAGTACTTC. Translation: CASSSRDRGPPYEQYF.

This clonotype was found a few times. The V gene is TRBV7-9, the J gene TRBJ2-5; D possibly matches TRBD1 or TRBD2 (6 bases each). Between the trimmed V and J ends, which lost 6 bases and 4 bases, there was a span of 9 bases. The CDR3 spans 12 residues. Germline V lookup: CDR1 SEHNR, CDR2 FQNEAQ (reference sequence). CDR3: CASRQGGETQYF. The CDR3 DNA reads TGTGCCAGCAGACAGGGAGGAGAGACCCAGTACTTC. The whole variable domain, filled in from reference TRBV7-9 and TRBJ2-5, reads DTGVSQNPRHKITKRGQNVTFRCDPISEHNRLYWYRQTLGQGPEFLTYFQNEAQLEKSRLLSDRFSAERPKGSFSTLEIQRTEQGDSAMYLCASRQGGETQYFGPGTRLLVL.

The V call is TRBV7-8, the J call TRBJ2-3; TRBD1 matches 12 bases. The ends lost 4 bases at V and 2 bases at J; junction bases unmatched: 13. Germline loops: CDR1 SGHVS, CDR2 FQNEAQ. The CDR3 loop spans 19 amino acids. CDR3 DNA: TGTGCCAGCAGCTGGCCACGAAGGGACAGGGGGCGTTCCACAGATACGCAGTATTTT. Amino acids: CASSWPRRDRGRSTDTQYF.

The CDR3 spells CASSLGYQGRDTGELFF. DNA for the CDR3: TGTGCCAGCAGCTTAGGTTATCAGGGACGGGACACCGGGGAGCTGTTTTTT. This rearrangement joins TRBV11-2 to TRBJ2-2; D assignment may be TRBD1 or TRBD2 (5 bases each). The ends were cut back, 1 base at V and 3 bases at J, with 15 bases in the middle. This CDR3 region has 17 residues. Germline V CDR1 and CDR2: SGHAT, FQNNGV. Supplemented by reference TRBV11-2 and TRBJ2-2, the full variable domain reads EAGVAQSPRYKIIEKRQSVAFWCNPISGHATLYWYQQILGQGPKLLIQFQNNGVVDDSQLPKDRFSAERLKGVDSTLKIQPAKLEDSAVYLCASSLGYQGRDTGELFFGEGSRLTVL.

This chain joins TRBV6-2 or TRBV6-3 and TRBJ2-1; the D gene is possibly TRBD1 (5 bases). Trimming took 2 bases from V and 1 from J, leaving 21 bases between them. Per germline, CDR1 MNHEY and CDR2 SVGEGT. This CDR3 contains 19 residues. The CDR3 loop reads CASSYPRWIGAPSYNEQFF. The CDR3, as DNA: TGTGCCAGCAGTTACCCCCGGTGGATAGGGGCGCCTTCCTACAATGAGCAGTTCTTC.

The gene calls are TRBV7-4 and TRBJ1-1; weak D call: TRBD1 (6 bases). The CDR3 totals 17 residues. With 2 bases removed from V and 1 base from J, the gap between germline ends came to 17 bases. Germline CDR1 reads SGHVT; CDR2 reads SQSDAQ. CDR3 amino acids: CASSLRRGHLRNTEAFF. The CDR3 DNA reads TGTGCCAGCAGCTTACGCAGGGGACACCTCCGGAACACTGAAGCTTTCTTT.

This clonotype was seen only a few times. V and J are TRBV6-2 or TRBV6-3 and TRBJ2-1; 10 bases are a match to TRBD2. Germline CDR1 reads MNHEY; CDR2 reads SVGEGT. The CDR3 length is 14 residues. The V segment lost 7 bases and the J segment 10 bases; nucleotides outside the gene matches: 10. The DNA for the CDR3 is TGTGCCAGCACCAATAGCGGGGGGCTGGAAGAGCAGTTCTTC. Residues: CASTNSGGLEEQFF.

The chain joins TRBV29-1 to TRBJ2-1; D is ambiguous. Looked up from germline, CDR1 is SQVTM and CDR2 is ANQGSEA. The CDR3 sequence is 15 residues long. With 1 base removed from V and 0 bases from J, the gap between germline ends came to 10 bases. CDR3 protein: CSVEGTSSSYNEQFF. The CDR3 DNA follows: TGCAGCGTTGAAGGGACGTCGAGCTCCTACAATGAGCAGTTCTTC.

At least ten counts were recorded for this clonotype. The chain uses TRBV29-1 and TRBJ1-1; D perhaps matches TRBD1 (5 bases). CDR3 length: 13 amino acids. The germline V gene has CDR1 SQVTM and CDR2 ANQGSEA. Trimming cost V 0 bases and J 7 bases, with 12 bases left between them. CDR3 loop: CSVEDTGTLEAFF. DNA for the CDR3: TGCAGCGTTGAAGATACCGGGACGCTTGAAGCTTTCTTT. The entire variable domain, with the rest obtained from reference TRBV29-1 and TRBJ1-1, is as follows: SAVISQKPSRDICQRGTSLTIQCQVDSQVTMMFWYRQQPGQSLTLIATANQGSEATYESGFVIDKFPISRPNLTFSTLTVSNMSPEDSSIYLCSVEDTGTLEAFFGQGTRLTVV.

The rearrangement links TRBV6-2 or TRBV6-3 to TRBJ2-7, with a possible D match to TRBD2 (5 bases). Per germline, CDR1 MNHEY and CDR2 SVGEGT. The ends were cut back, 5 bases at V and 2 bases at J, with 10 bases in the middle. The length of the CDR3 is 13 residues. The CDR3 region is CASSKHSAYEQYF. The DNA of the CDR3 is TGTGCCAGCAGTAAACATAGCGCCTACGAGCAGTACTTC.

The table lists this clonotype with a few counts. As DNA, the CDR3 is TGTGCCAGCAGTTGGGACAGCACGTCCTACAATGAGCAGTTCTTC. Protein product: CASSWDSTSYNEQFF. The rearrangement uses TRBV6-8 and TRBJ2-1; 7 bases line up with TRBD1. Germline loops: CDR1 MNHGY, CDR2 SAAAGT. The J segment lost 1 base and the V segment lost 4 bases, leaving 4 bases of the junction unmatched. This CDR3 is 15 amino acids long.

This clonotype was seen a handful of times. The V and J genes are TRBV5-6 and TRBJ2-7; D gene uncertain. Germline V gene lookup returns CDR1 SGHDT and CDR2 YYEEEE. The CDR3 is 12 residues long. V gave up 6 bases and J gave up 6 bases, with 13 bases separating them. CDR3 in amino acids: CASNSIGGEQYF. CDR3 DNA sequence: TGTGCCAGCAACTCGATAGGCGGCGAGCAGTACTTC.

This clonotype was counted only a few times. The V call is TRBV6-8, the J call TRBJ2-5, with TRBD2 as a possible D gene (6 bases). CDR1 and CDR2 (germline): MNHGY, SAAAGT. The CDR3 spans 15 residues. Trimming left V 0 bases short and J 4 bases short, with 12 bases between. CDR3 bases: TGTGCCAGCAGTTACTCGGGGGGTCCCGGAGAGACCCAGTACTTC. This translates into CASSYSGGPGETQYF.

This chain uses TRBV5-1 with TRBJ2-7; possibly TRBD1 for D (6 bases). Per germline, CDR1 SGHRS and CDR2 YFSETQ. V was cut by 0 bases and J by 1 base, with 11 bases left in between. The CDR3 contains 15 residues. CDR3 amino acids: CASSLVQGVSYEQYF. CDR3 nucleotide sequence: TGCGCCAGCAGCTTGGTACAGGGAGTATCCTACGAGCAGTACTTC.